Here is one T cell receptor (beta chain) with its context. The antigen remains undetermined. This sample was taken from a study of blood T cells in healthy people across ages. Combining a sample-barcoded 5' primer with a J-beta primer mix, a second PCR ran for about 6 to 11 cycles. One entry per CDR3 protein results from TCRdb running MiXCR on the 5' RACE reads. The table has 1.5 million or so distinct CDR3 sequences, roughly 45% seen once. Study conclusions and caveats: With age, beta diversity per million T cells declined roughly linearly, significantly by 30 to 40. CMV infection status of these donors was not known.

This receptor was taken from a woman under 30 in good health. Sequenced sample: blood.

CDR3 DNA sequence: TGCAGTGCTAGGGGGGACAGGGTCACCTACGAGCAGTACTTC. This gives the protein CSARGDRVTYEQYF. The chain couples TRBV20-1 to TRBJ2-7; 9 bases are a match to TRBD1. The ends lost 3 bases at V and 2 bases at J; junction bases unmatched: 5. Per germline, CDR1 DFQATT and CDR2 SNEGSKA (reference sequence). The CDR3 has 14 residues.